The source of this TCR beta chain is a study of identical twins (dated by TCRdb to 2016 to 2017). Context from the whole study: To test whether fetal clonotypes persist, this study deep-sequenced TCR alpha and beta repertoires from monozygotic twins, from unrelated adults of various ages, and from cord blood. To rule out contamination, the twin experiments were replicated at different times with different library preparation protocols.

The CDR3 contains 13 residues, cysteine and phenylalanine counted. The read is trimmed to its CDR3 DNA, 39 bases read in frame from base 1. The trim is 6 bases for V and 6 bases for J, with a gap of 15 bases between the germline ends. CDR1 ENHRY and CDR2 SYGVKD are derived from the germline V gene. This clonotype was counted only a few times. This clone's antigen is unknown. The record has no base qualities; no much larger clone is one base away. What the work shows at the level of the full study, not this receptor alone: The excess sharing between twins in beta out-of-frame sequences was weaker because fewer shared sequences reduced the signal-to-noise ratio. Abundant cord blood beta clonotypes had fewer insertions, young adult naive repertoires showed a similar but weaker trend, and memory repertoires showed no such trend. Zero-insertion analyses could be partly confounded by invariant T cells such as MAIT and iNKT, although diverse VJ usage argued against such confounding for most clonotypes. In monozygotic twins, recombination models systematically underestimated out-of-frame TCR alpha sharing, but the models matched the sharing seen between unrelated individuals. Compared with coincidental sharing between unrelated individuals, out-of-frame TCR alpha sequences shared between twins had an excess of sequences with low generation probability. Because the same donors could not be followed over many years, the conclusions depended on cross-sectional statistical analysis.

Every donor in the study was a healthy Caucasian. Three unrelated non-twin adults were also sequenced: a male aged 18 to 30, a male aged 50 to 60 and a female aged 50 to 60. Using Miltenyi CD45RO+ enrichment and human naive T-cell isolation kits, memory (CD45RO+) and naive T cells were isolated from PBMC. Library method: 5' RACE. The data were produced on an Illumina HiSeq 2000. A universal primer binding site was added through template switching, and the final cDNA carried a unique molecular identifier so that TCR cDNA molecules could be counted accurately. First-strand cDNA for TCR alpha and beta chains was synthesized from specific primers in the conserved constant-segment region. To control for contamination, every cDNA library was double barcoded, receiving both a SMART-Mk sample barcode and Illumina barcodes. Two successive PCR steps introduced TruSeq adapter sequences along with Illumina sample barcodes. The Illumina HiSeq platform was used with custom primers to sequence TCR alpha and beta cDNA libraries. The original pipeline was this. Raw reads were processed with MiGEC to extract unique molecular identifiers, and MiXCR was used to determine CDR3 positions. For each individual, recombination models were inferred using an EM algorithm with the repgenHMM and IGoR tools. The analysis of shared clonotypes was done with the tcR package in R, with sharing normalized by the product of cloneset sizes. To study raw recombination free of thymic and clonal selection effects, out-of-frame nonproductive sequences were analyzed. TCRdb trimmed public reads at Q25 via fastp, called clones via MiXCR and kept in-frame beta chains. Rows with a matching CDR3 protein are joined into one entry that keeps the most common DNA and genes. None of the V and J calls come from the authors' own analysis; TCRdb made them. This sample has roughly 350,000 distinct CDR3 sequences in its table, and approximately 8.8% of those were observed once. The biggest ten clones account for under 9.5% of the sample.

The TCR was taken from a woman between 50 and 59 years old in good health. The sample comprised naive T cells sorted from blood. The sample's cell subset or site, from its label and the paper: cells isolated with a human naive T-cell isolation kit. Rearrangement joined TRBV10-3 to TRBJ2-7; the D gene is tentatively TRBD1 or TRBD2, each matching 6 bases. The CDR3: CAISPTGGVEQYF. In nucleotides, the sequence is TGTGCCATCAGCCCGACAGGAGGGGTCGAGCAGTACTTC.